This T cell receptor (beta chain) was identified during a study of vaccination and CD4 T cells after COVID-19. Overall study: Cultures acting as controls obtained a CEFX pool, an HIV-1 Nef pool, or no peptide.

Note on this clonotype: The antigen is not known.

Germline V gene lookup returns CDR1 MDHEN and CDR2 SYDVKM. The CDR3 sequence is 18 residues long. V lost 4 bases to trimming and J lost 2 bases; unmatched junction nucleotides: 11. Cultured CD4+ T cells had their DNA profiled by the Oncomine TCR Beta short-read assay. Cultured CD4+ T cells yielded the extracted genomic DNA. TCRdb processed the PCR reads anew with MiXCR; each CDR3 protein has one entry. The data show about 18,000 distinct CDR3 sequences, approximately 46% seen once. Described treatment: roughly 10-day PBMC culture with coronavirus spike peptide pools or control peptides (ViraFEST assay). ViraFEST expanded antigen-specific T cells with peptide pools, then sequenced TCRs.

This chain joins TRBV28 and TRBJ1-5; 10 nucleotides agree with TRBD1. This sequence was found in a human donor who had recovered from COVID-19. The sequenced sample was CD4+ T cells from blood, cultured in vitro, obtained before SARS-CoV-2 vaccination. The CDR3: CASSSHRDRGFGNQPQHF. The DNA of the CDR3 is TGTGCCAGCAGTTCCCACCGGGACAGGGGTTTTGGCAATCAGCCCCAGCATTTT.